This T cell receptor (beta chain) was sequenced in a study of OX40 agonist ivuxolimab in advanced cancers. Study as a whole: Six ivuxolimab dose levels, 0.01 to 10 mg/kg, were given intravenously every 2 weeks. Three dose-escalation patients had partial responses: one with hepatocellular carcinoma and two with cutaneous melanoma.

The CDR3 loop spans 21 amino acids. V gave up 0 bases and J gave up 3 bases, with 27 bases separating them. CDR1 and CDR2 (germline): LGHNA, YNFKEQ. Systemic immunosuppression or a history of autoimmune disease excluded patients. Study-wide results and limits: There was clonal expansion of CD4+ and CD8+ blood T cells by week 6 at 0.1 to 3.0 mg/kg.

This table comes from immunoSEQ multiplex PCR, and its TCRdb copy is limited to in-frame clones, with some not included. This table holds roughly 35,000 clones, about 88% found once. Comment on this clone: What it binds is not known.

The rearrangement joins TRBV4-2 to TRBJ2-1, with no clear D. The sequencing used CD4+ or CD8+ T cells sorted from blood, collected in a trial of the OX40 agonist ivuxolimab. This clonotype was sampled from an adult with an advanced solid tumor such as melanoma, head and neck, liver or kidney cancer. Here the CDR3 DNA reads TGTGCCAGCAGCCAAGATGTACGGCTGCGGCCCAACCCCTCTAACTACAATGAGCAGTTCTTC. Translation: CASSQDVRLRPNPSNYNEQFF.